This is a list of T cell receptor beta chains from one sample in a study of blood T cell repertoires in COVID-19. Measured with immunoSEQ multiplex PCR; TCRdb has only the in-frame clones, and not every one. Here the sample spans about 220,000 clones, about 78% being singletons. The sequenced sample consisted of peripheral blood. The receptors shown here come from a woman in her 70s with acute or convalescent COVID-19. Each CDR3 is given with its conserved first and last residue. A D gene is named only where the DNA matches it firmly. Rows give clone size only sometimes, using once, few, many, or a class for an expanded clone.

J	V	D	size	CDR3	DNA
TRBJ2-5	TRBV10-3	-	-	CAISDPAKETQYF	TGTGCCATCAGTGACCCCGCTAAAGAGACCCAGTACTTC
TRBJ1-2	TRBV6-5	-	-	CASSPRVYYGYTF	TGTGCCAGCAGCCCGCGGGTCTACTATGGCTACACCTTC
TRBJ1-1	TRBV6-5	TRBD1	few	CASSTRQGQNTEAFF	TGTGCCAGCAGTACAAGACAGGGCCAGAACACTGAAGCTTTCTTT
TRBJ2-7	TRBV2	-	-	CASSAVYEQYF	TGTGCCAGCAGTGCGGTGTACGAGCAGTACTTC
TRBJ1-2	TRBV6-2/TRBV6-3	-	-	CASSLPGVNYGYTF	TGTGCCAGCAGCCTACCCGGGGTTAACTATGGCTACACCTTC
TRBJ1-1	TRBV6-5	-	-	CASSLPNTEAFF	TGTGCCAGCAGTCTTCCTAACACTGAAGCTTTCTTT
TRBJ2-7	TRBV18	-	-	CASSRESSAGEQYF	TGTGCCAGCTCACGAGAGAGTAGTGCGGGCGAGCAGTACTTC
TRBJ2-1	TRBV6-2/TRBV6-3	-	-	CASSYSAPRGNEQFF	TGTGCCAGCAGTTATTCCGCGCCAAGGGGCAATGAGCAGTTCTTC
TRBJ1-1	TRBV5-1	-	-	CASSLYEGWTEAFF	TGCGCCAGCAGCTTGTATGAGGGTTGGACTGAAGCTTTCTTT
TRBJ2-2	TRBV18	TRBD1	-	CASSPLGRGPTGELFF	TGTGCCAGCTCACCATTGGGCAGGGGGCCAACCGGGGAGCTGTTTTTT
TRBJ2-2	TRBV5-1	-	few	CASSFRGNTGELFF	TGCGCCAGCAGCTTTAGAGGGAACACCGGGGAGCTGTTTTTT
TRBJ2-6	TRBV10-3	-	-	CASQGVDSGANVLTF	TGTGCCAGTCAAGGGGTAGATTCTGGGGCCAACGTCCTGACTTTC
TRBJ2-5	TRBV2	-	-	CASSPNREETQYF	TGTGCCAGCAGTCCCAACAGGGAAGAGACCCAGTACTTC
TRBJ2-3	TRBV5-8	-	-	CASSLSHLGYTQYF	TGTGCCAGCAGCTTGAGCCATCTGGGCTATACGCAGTATTTT
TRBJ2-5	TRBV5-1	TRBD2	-	CASSFLGGGAVSAETQYF	TGCGCCAGCAGCTTCCTTGGCGGGGGGGCCGTAAGTGCAGAGACCCAGTACTTC
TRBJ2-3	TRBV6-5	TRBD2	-	CASSYSLAGGTDTQYF	TGTGCCAGCAGTTACTCACTAGCGGGGGGCACAGATACGCAGTATTTT
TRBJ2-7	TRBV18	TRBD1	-	CASSLNRDRGPGEQYF	TGTGCCAGCTCGTTGAACCGGGACAGGGGGCCAGGCGAGCAGTACTTC
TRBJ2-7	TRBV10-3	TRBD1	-	CASGDRGNSYEQYF	TGTGCCTCAGGAGACAGGGGTAACTCCTACGAGCAGTACTTC
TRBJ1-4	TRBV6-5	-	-	CASSYGQANSEKLFF	TGTGCCAGCAGTTACGGGCAGGCCAACTCGGAAAAACTGTTTTTT
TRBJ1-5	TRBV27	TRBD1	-	CASSPLPTGVNYQPQHF	TGTGCCAGCAGTCCCCTCCCGACAGGGGTCAACTATCAGCCCCAGCATTTT
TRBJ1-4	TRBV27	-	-	CASSSGWDEKLFF	TGTGCCAGCAGTTCAGGGTGGGATGAAAAACTGTTTTTT
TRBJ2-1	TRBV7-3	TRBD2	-	CASSRSGVQGDEQFF	TGTGCCAGCAGCCGTAGCGGGGTACAGGGAGATGAGCAGTTCTTC
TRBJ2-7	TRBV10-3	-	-	CAISESDRWTYEQYF	TGTGCCATCAGTGAGTCCGACAGGTGGACCTACGAGCAGTACTTC
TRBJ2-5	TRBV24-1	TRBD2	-	CATSDFGTSGATGSQETQYF	TGTGCCACCAGTGATTTTGGGACTAGCGGGGCCACCGGGTCTCAAGAGACCCAGTACTTC
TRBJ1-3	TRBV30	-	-	CALRFSGNTIYF	TGTGCCCTACGGTTCTCTGGAAACACCATATATTTT
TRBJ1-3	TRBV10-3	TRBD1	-	CAIGGTGVGNTIYF	TGTGCCATCGGCGGGACAGGGGTTGGAAACACCATATATTTT
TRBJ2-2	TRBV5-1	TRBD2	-	CASRSGGINTGELFF	TGCGCCAGCCGTAGCGGGGGTATTAACACCGGGGAGCTGTTTTTT
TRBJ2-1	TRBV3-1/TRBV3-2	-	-	CASGSLADEQFF	TGTGCCAGCGGATCCTTAGCCGATGAGCAGTTCTTC
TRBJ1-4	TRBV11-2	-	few	CASSLVAGSREKLFF	TGTGCCAGCAGCTTAGTTGCGGGGTCGCGTGAAAAACTGTTTTTT
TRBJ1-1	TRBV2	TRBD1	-	CASGGTRQGASTEAFF	TGTGCCAGCGGAGGGACCAGACAGGGGGCCTCCACTGAAGCTTTCTTT
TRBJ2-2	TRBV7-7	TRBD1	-	CASSTRQGTGELFF	TGTGCCAGCAGCACCCGACAGGGCACCGGGGAGCTGTTTTTT
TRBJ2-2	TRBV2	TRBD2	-	CASSAGGGGNTGELFF	TGTGCCAGCAGTGCGGGGGGTGGAGGGAACACCGGGGAGCTGTTTTTT
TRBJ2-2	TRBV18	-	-	CASSDQTAGELFF	TGTGCCAGCTCGGATCAGACAGCCGGGGAGCTGTTTTTT
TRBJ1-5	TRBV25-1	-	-	CASSRPGEQPQHF	TGTGCCAGCAGTAGGCCAGGGGAGCAGCCCCAGCATTTT
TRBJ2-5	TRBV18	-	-	CASSSIAEKETQYF	TGTGCCAGCTCATCCATAGCGGAGAAAGAGACCCAGTACTTC
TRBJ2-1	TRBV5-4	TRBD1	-	CASRPPGAGGLDEQFF	TGTGCCAGCAGACCGCCCGGGGCAGGGGGCTTAGATGAGCAGTTCTTC
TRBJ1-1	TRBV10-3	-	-	CAIRGSQNTEAFF	TGTGCCATCAGGGGCAGCCAGAACACTGAAGCTTTCTTT
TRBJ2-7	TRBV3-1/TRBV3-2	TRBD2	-	CASSQDKRGIRIPYEQYF	TGTGCCAGCAGCCAAGATAAGCGGGGGATACGTATTCCCTACGAGCAGTACTTC
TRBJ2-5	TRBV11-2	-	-	CASSPGTYLQETQYF	TGTGCCAGCAGCCCCGGGACTTACTTGCAAGAGACCCAGTACTTC
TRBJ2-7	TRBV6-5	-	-	CASSYSSGRNEQYF	TGTGCCAGCAGTTACTCATCAGGGAGGAACGAGCAGTACTTC
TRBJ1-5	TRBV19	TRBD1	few	CASSALIGTGGNQPQHF	TGTGCCAGTAGTGCCCTCATAGGGACAGGCGGCAATCAGCCCCAGCATTTT
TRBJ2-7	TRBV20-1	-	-	CSARGGGEQYF	TGCAGTGCTAGAGGGGGAGGTGAGCAGTACTTC
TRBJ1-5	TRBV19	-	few	CASSPQGYQPQHF	TGTGCCAGTAGTCCCCAGGGTTACCAGCCCCAGCATTTT
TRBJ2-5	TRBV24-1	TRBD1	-	CATSKPPGQGEETQYF	TGTGCCACCAGCAAACCGCCGGGACAGGGAGAAGAGACCCAGTACTTC
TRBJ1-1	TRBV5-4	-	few	CASSVGGATEAFF	TGTGCCAGCAGTGTTGGAGGAGCCACTGAAGCTTTCTTT
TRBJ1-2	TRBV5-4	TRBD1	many	CASSPRDRGLGYTF	TGTGCCAGCAGCCCCAGGGACAGGGGGCTGGGTTACACCTTC
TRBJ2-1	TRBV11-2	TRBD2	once	CASSLRLATSYNEQFF	TGTGCCAGCAGCTTACGACTAGCGACCTCCTACAATGAGCAGTTCTTC
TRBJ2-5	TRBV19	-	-	CASSIGGGEETQYF	TGTGCCAGTAGTATCGGAGGCGGGGAAGAGACCCAGTACTTC
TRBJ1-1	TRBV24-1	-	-	CATSVGLNTEAFF	TGTGCCACCAGTGTGGGCCTGAACACTGAAGCTTTCTTT
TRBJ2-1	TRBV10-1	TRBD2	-	CASSEPPPREGPREQFF	TGCGCCAGCAGTGAACCCCCCCCGAGGGAGGGGCCAAGGGAGCAGTTCTTC